The 18 T cell receptor beta chains below all came from one sample that was sequenced in a study of T-cell reconstitution after alpha-beta-depleted transplantation in children. Preparation of the TCRbeta library used unique molecular identifiers. TCRdb ran MiXCR on the PCR reads and lists one entry per CDR3 protein. The sample includes 800,000 to 1,000,000 distinct CDR3 sequences, around 30% of them seen just once. Sample: PBMCs, mostly from graft donor cells, taken 360 days after TCRalphabeta/CD19-depleted stem cell transplant. The source of these receptors is a boy younger than two who had a stem cell transplant for SCID, so the T cells may come from the graft donor.

This clonotype turned up a few times. The V call is TRBV3-1, the J call TRBJ2-1; 11 bases are a match to TRBD2. CDR3 length: 15 residues. Unmatched junction bases numbered 4, after V lost 4 bases and J lost 5 bases. Germline V lookup: CDR1 LGHDT, CDR2 YNNKEL (reference sequence). The CDR3 loop is CASSRGLAVNNEQFF. The CDR3 nucleotides are TGTGCCAGCAGCCGGGGACTAGCGGTGAACAATGAGCAGTTCTTC.

The chain couples TRBV4-1 to TRBJ2-7, with 13 nucleotides matching TRBD2. The V and J ends lost 4 bases and 3 bases, in that order; junction bases with no gene match: 9. Germline-derived CDR1 and CDR2 are MGHRA and YSYEKL. This CDR3 spans 17 amino acids. Here the CDR3 DNA reads TGCGCCAGCAGCCTTACTAGCGGGGGGGCCGGATACTACGAGCAGTACTTC. As protein: CASSLTSGGAGYYEQYF.

This clonotype was recorded a few times. V and J are TRBV12-3 or TRBV12-4 and TRBJ1-5; 8 bases match TRBD1. V lost 6 bases to trimming and J lost 0 bases; unmatched junction nucleotides: 4. The CDR3 contains 15 residues. The CDR3 DNA sequence: TGTGCCAGCAGGGGGGGACAGGTTAGCAATCAGCCCCAGCATTTT. Translation: CASRGGQVSNQPQHF.

This rearrangement joins TRBV6-2 or TRBV6-3 to TRBJ2-3, with D hard to call. The CDR3 loop spans 14 amino acids. The V and J ends lost 6 bases and 0 bases respectively, with 10 bases between them. Germline CDR1 is MNHEY and CDR2 is SVGEGT. The CDR3 sequence is CASRPTASTDTQYF. The CDR3 bases are TGTGCCAGCAGACCGACCGCTAGCACAGATACGCAGTATTTT.

The chain joins TRBV28 to TRBJ2-3; D possibly uses TRBD1 or TRBD2 (6 bases each). The CDR3 is 14 residues long. Trimming removed 6 bases at V and 2 bases at J, with 12 bases between. CDR1 is MDHEN, CDR2 SYDVKM, per germline. CDR3 in DNA: TGTGCCAGCAGCCAAGGGGGGATCACAGATACGCAGTATTTT. This translates into CASSQGGITDTQYF.

V and J are TRBV9 and TRBJ1-2; TRBD1 agrees at 8 bases. Germline V lookup: CDR1 SGDLS, CDR2 YYNGEE. This CDR3 region has 14 residues. With V trimmed by 3 bases and J by 4 bases, 5 bases remained unmatched. The CDR3 sequence is CASSATGAGYGYTF. The CDR3 DNA is TGTGCCAGCAGCGCGACAGGGGCGGGCTATGGCTACACCTTC.

This clonotype was seen more than once but under ten times. The chain uses TRBV29-1 and TRBJ2-5; 8 nucleotides match TRBD1. CDR3 length: 15 amino acids. From germline, CDR1 is SQVTM and CDR2 ANQGSEA. J lost 5 bases, V lost 6 bases, and 14 bases had no gene match. This CDR3 reads CSVTKDRAVMETQYF. The CDR3 bases are TGCAGCGTCACCAAGGACAGGGCGGTTATGGAGACCCAGTACTTC.

The rearrangement links TRBV7-2 to TRBJ2-1, with 9 bases matching TRBD2. The ends lost 5 bases at V and 7 bases at J; junction bases unmatched: 6. This CDR3 comprises 14 residues. CDR1 and CDR2 from the germline V gene are SGHTA and FQGNSA. DNA for the CDR3: TGTGCCAGCAGCCGCGGACTAGCGCATAATGAGCAGTTCTTC. As protein: CASSRGLAHNEQFF.

This clonotype was seen only a few times. V is TRBV12-3 or TRBV12-4 and J is TRBJ1-2; 8 bases are shared with TRBD1. The CDR3 sequence is 14 residues long. V gave up 6 bases and J gave up 4 bases; unmatched junction bases: 7. DNA for the CDR3: TGTGCCAGCAGGAAGAAGGGACAGGCCTATGGCTACACCTTC. This sequence encodes CASRKKGQAYGYTF.

This clonotype has a handful of counts. This chain joins TRBV29-1 and TRBJ2-7; possible D gene TRBD1, 5 bases. Germline V gene lookup returns CDR1 SQVTM and CDR2 ANQGSEA. Trimming removed 4 bases at V and 0 bases at J, with 10 bases between. CDR3 length: 13 residues. CDR3 bases: TGCAGCGTTGGGGGCAGCCCCTCCTACGAGCAGTACTTC. Protein product: CSVGGSPSYEQYF.

In its sample, this clonotype was seen a few times. The chain recombines TRBV11-2 with TRBJ2-1; TRBD1 might be the D (6 bases). Trimming took off 5 bases at V and 8 bases at J, with 19 bases between the two ends. Germline V lookup: CDR1 SGHAT, CDR2 FQNNGV. The CDR3 spans 15 residues. DNA for the CDR3: TGTGCCAGCAGCACCCCGCTTTTCCCAGGGGATGAGCAGTTCTTC. Protein product: CASSTPLFPGDEQFF.

This clonotype was picked up a small number of times. The rearrangement uses TRBV5-1 and TRBJ2-1; possible D gene TRBD1, 6 bases. V dropped 0 bases and J dropped 5 bases, with 9 bases sitting between them. Germline assignment: CDR1 SGHRS and CDR2 YFSETQ. There are 14 residues in the CDR3. The CDR3 DNA sequence: TGCGCCAGCAGCTTGGACAGGGATAACAATGAGCAGTTCTTC. Protein sequence: CASSLDRDNNEQFF.

The V and J genes are TRBV20-1 and TRBJ2-7, with 11 bases identical to TRBD1. CDR3 length: 13 amino acids. The germline V gene encodes CDR1 DFQATT and CDR2 SNEGSKA (reference sequence). Germline trimming cut 4 bases from V and 5 bases from J; bases unmatched to any gene: 4. The CDR3 DNA follows: TGCAGTGCTAACCGGGACAGGGGGAACGAGCAGTACTTC. Its protein product is CSANRDRGNEQYF.

V is TRBV5-5 and J is TRBJ2-5, with 8 bases matching TRBD2. The CDR3 runs 16 residues. The germline gives CDR1 SGHKS, CDR2 YYEKEE (reference sequence). The V segment lost 0 bases and the J segment 5 bases; nucleotides outside the gene matches: 9. CDR3 sequence (DNA): TGTGCCAGCAGCTTGGCAAGCGGGGGTAGCTCGGAGACCCAGTACTTC. Its translation: CASSLASGGSSETQYF.

This clonotype has just a few counts. This chain connects TRBV5-6 to TRBJ2-7; 7 nucleotides agree with TRBD1. Germline trimming cut 3 bases from V and 0 bases from J; bases unmatched to any gene: 6. Germline V CDR1 and CDR2: SGHDT, YYEEEE. This CDR3 spans 15 amino acids. The CDR3 nucleotides read TGTGCCAGCAGCTGGACAGGATCGGGCTCCTACGAGCAGTACTTC. This gives the protein CASSWTGSGSYEQYF.

The chain links TRBV7-2 to TRBJ2-7, with a tentative D call TRBD1 (7 bases). Germline CDR1 and CDR2: SGHTA and FQGNSA. V lost 3 bases and J 4 bases, leaving 16 bases between the germline ends. The CDR3 contains 15 residues. The CDR3 DNA sequence: TGTGCCAGCAGCTTCAGGGGGGCGCGGTCATACGAGCAGTACTTC. Protein sequence: CASSFRGARSYEQYF.

As DNA, the CDR3 is TGTGCCAGCAGTTATCAGGCAGGAGACCAAGAGACCCAGTACTTC. Translating gives CASSYQAGDQETQYF. The V and J genes are TRBV27 and TRBJ2-5; D unclear. Trimming shortened V by 4 bases and J by 0 bases, and 12 bases separated the two germline ends. Germline assignment: CDR1 MNHEY and CDR2 SMNVEV (reference sequence). The CDR3 sequence is 15 residues long.

The sample holds a few counts of this clonotype. The chain is built from TRBV12-3 or TRBV12-4 and TRBJ1-3; D unresolved. This CDR3 is built from 15 residues. V lost 3 bases, J lost 2 bases, and 11 bases lay in between. The CDR3 protein is CASSFTISTGNTIYF. CDR3 sequence (DNA): TGTGCCAGCAGTTTCACCATAAGCACTGGAAACACCATATATTTT.